Listed here are 26 T cell receptor beta chains from one sample, sequenced in a study of blood T cell repertoires in COVID-19. TCRdb's copy holds only in-frame clones and misses some; the assay was immunoSEQ multiplex PCR. The repertoire has 150,000 to 200,000 clones, roughly 90% of them found once; the top ten carry approximately 0.8%. Specimen: PBMCs or T cells enriched from blood (not recorded which). These receptors originate from a woman in her late teens or twenties who had recovered from COVID-19.

The J gene is TRBJ1-1, the V gene TRBV27; perhaps TRBD1 as D (5 bases). This CDR3 spans 14 amino acids. Germline values: CDR1 MNHEY, CDR2 SMNVEV (reference sequence). V was shortened by 1 base and J by 1 base, with 7 bases between the two germline ends. The CDR3 is CASSLYGANTEAFF. CDR3 coding DNA: TGTGCCAGCAGTTTATATGGGGCGAACACTGAAGCTTTCTTT.

The V call is TRBV6-5, the J call TRBJ1-4; 9 nucleotides agree with TRBD1. CDR1 MNHEY and CDR2 SVGAGI come from the germline V gene. The CDR3 is 13 residues long. The junction had 3 bases not matched to a gene; V was cut back by 7 bases and J by 6 bases. CDR3 DNA sequence: TGTGCCAGCATGACAGGGGGAGATGAAAAACTGTTTTTT. Encoded protein: CASMTGGDEKLFF.

A single count supports this clone. The chain uses TRBV27 and TRBJ2-7; weak D call: TRBD2 (6 bases). The V and J ends lost 6 bases and 3 bases respectively, with 18 bases between them. The CDR3 spans 15 residues. Germline V gene data show CDR1 as MNHEY and CDR2 as SMNVEV (reference sequence). The CDR3 DNA is TGTGCCAGCAGGATCGGGGGAGGCGCTCTCTACGAGCAGTACTTC. This encodes CASRIGGGALYEQYF.

The genes are TRBV19 and TRBJ2-7; D not certain. Germline V lookup: CDR1 LNHDA, CDR2 SQIVND (reference sequence). The CDR3 has 13 amino acids. V shed 5 bases and J shed 1 base, with 9 bases lying between them. The CDR3 sequence: CASSAGSSYEQYF. DNA for the CDR3: TGTGCCAGTAGTGCCGGGTCATCCTACGAGCAGTACTTC.

The chain joins TRBV9 to TRBJ2-1, with D perhaps TRBD2 (5 bases). The germline V and J ends were trimmed by 1 base and 7 bases, with 15 bases remaining between them. The CDR3 is 15 residues long. CDR1 SGDLS and CDR2 YYNGEE come from the germline V gene. CDR3 loop: CASSVLEGTRNEQFF. DNA of the CDR3: TGTGCCAGCAGCGTACTAGAGGGAACGAGAAATGAGCAGTTCTTC. The full variable domain, with the rest looked up from reference TRBV9 and TRBJ2-1, is DSGVTQTPKHLITATGQRVTLRCSPRSGDLSVYWYQQSLDQGLQFLIQYYNGEERAKGNILERFSAQQFPDLHSELNLSSLELGDSALYFCASSVLEGTRNEQFFGPGTRLTVL.

J is TRBJ2-4 and V is TRBV19; 7 bases align to TRBD2. The V segment lost 8 bases and the J segment 8 bases; nucleotides outside the gene matches: 15. From germline, CDR1 is LNHDA and CDR2 SQIVND (reference sequence). This CDR3 comprises 15 residues. The CDR3 loop reads CASSSIWGGRDIQYF. CDR3 sequence (DNA): TGTGCCAGTTCATCGATATGGGGAGGGCGCGACATTCAGTACTTC. The complete variable domain, with remaining parts taken from reference TRBV19 and TRBJ2-4, reads DGGITQSPKYLFRKEGQNVTLSCEQNLNHDAMYWYRQDPGQGLRLIYYSQIVNDFQKGDIAEGYSVSREKKESFPLTVTSAQKNPTAFYLCASSSIWGGRDIQYFGAGTRLSVL.

The chain couples TRBV19 to TRBJ1-1; TRBD1 might be the D (5 bases). Trimming cost V 6 bases and J 1 base, with 9 bases left between them. Germline assignment: CDR1 LNHDA and CDR2 SQIVND (reference sequence). CDR3 length: 13 residues. The CDR3 reads CASSRQTNTEAFF. CDR3 DNA: TGTGCCAGTAGCCGACAGACGAACACTGAAGCTTTCTTT.

The chain couples TRBV15 to TRBJ1-5; D not certain. V lost 8 bases and J lost 7, with 9 bases in between. The CDR3 loop spans 11 amino acids. Germline V gives CDR1 LNHNV, CDR2 YYDKDF (reference sequence). In DNA form, the CDR3 reads TGTGCCACCGCCTCGGGGCAGCCCCAGCATTTT. Encoded protein: CATASGQPQHF.

This clone was seen only a few times. The chain combines TRBV18 with TRBJ2-3; 12 positions match TRBD2. J lost 8 bases, V lost 2 bases, and 14 bases had no gene match. The CDR3 sequence is 18 residues long. The germline V gene has CDR1 KGHSH and CDR2 LQKENI. The chain's CDR3 is CASSPLGFPRLAGVTQYF. In nucleotides, the CDR3 is TGTGCCAGCTCACCATTGGGCTTCCCGAGACTAGCGGGAGTTACGCAGTATTTT.

The V and J genes are TRBV7-8 and TRBJ1-2; the match to TRBD1 covers 8 bases. Germline-derived CDR1 and CDR2 are SGHVS and FQNEAQ. V shed 5 bases and J 8 bases; nucleotides not matched to a gene: 10. The CDR3 is 14 residues long. The chain's CDR3 is CASSIDRGSNGYTF. The CDR3 nucleotides are TGTGCCAGCAGCATTGACAGGGGCTCTAACGGCTACACCTTC.

This rearrangement joins TRBV5-4 to TRBJ2-7; the match to TRBD2 covers 9 bases. CDR1 and CDR2 (germline): SGHNT, YYREEE (reference sequence). The CDR3 length is 15 residues. V shed 4 bases and J 2 bases; nucleotides not matched to a gene: 7. DNA of the CDR3: TGTGCCAGCAGCCCAGGGACTAGCAGTACCTACGAGCAGTACTTC. It is translated as CASSPGTSSTYEQYF.

The chain couples TRBV20-1 to TRBJ2-1, with D possibly being TRBD2 (5 bases). Germline V gene data show CDR1 as DFQATT and CDR2 as SNEGSKA (reference sequence). CDR3 length equals 10 residues. V dropped 6 bases and J dropped 8 bases, with 8 bases sitting between them. The CDR3 loop is CSARTHEQFF. The DNA of the CDR3 is TGCAGTGCGAGGACTCATGAGCAGTTCTTC.

This rearrangement joins TRBV29-1 to TRBJ2-2, with a weak D call TRBD1 (5 bases). The V gene's germline CDR1 is SQVTM and CDR2 ANQGSEA. V was trimmed by 4 bases and J by 7 bases, leaving 7 bases between them. The CDR3 has 11 amino acids. DNA for the CDR3: TGCAGCGTTGCAGGGTTCGGGGAGCTGTTTTTT. Translation: CSVAGFGELFF.

V and J are TRBV28 and TRBJ2-5; possible D gene TRBD1, 6 bases. The CDR3 runs 14 residues. Germline CDR1 MDHEN, CDR2 SYDVKM. Trimming removed 6 bases at V and 1 base at J, with 12 bases between. The CDR3 loop is CASRTGLFQETQYF. In DNA, the CDR3 is TGTGCCAGCAGGACAGGTCTATTCCAAGAGACCCAGTACTTC.

The CDR3 nucleotides read TGTGCCACCAGTGAATCAGGAGGGGCGGATACGCAGTATTTT. Translation gives CATSESGGADTQYF. The chain joins TRBV24-1 to TRBJ2-3; D perhaps matches TRBD2 (6 bases). This CDR3 has 14 residues. Germline V lookup: CDR1 KGHDR, CDR2 SFDVKD. V lost 4 bases and J 6 bases, leaving 13 bases between the germline ends.

The chain links TRBV2 to TRBJ2-6, with 14 bases aligning to TRBD2. Trimming cost V 4 bases and J 4 bases; bases outside gene matches: 3. The germline V gene has CDR1 SNHLY and CDR2 FYNNEI. The CDR3 totals 17 residues. The CDR3 loop reads CASSATSGRGGANVLTF. CDR3 sequence (DNA): TGTGCCAGCAGTGCGACTAGCGGGAGGGGAGGGGCCAACGTCCTGACTTTC.

The V call is TRBV14, the J call TRBJ2-5; tentative D call: TRBD2 (6 bases). Looked up from germline, CDR1 is SGHDN and CDR2 is FVKESK. Trimming stripped 4 bases from V and 7 bases from J, with 7 bases between. CDR3 length: 11 amino acids. This CDR3 is CASSPGGTQYF. CDR3 nucleotide sequence: TGTGCCAGCAGCCCCGGGGGGACCCAGTACTTC.

The rearrangement uses TRBV5-1 and TRBJ2-5, with 12 bases identical to TRBD2. This CDR3 spans 18 amino acids. The V gene's germline CDR1 is SGHRS and CDR2 YFSETQ. With V trimmed by 4 bases and J by 0 bases, 10 bases remained unmatched. CDR3 protein: CASSPILAGGGYQETQYF. CDR3 in DNA: TGCGCCAGCAGCCCAATCCTAGCGGGAGGGGGGTACCAAGAGACCCAGTACTTC.

The chain combines TRBV3-1 (or the pseudogene TRBV3-2) with TRBJ2-5, with a tentative D call TRBD2 (6 bases). CDR3 length: 16 residues. The V end lost 1 base, the J end lost 6 bases, and 18 bases lay between the germline ends. CDR1 and CDR2 from the germline V gene are LGHDT and YNNKEL (reference sequence). CDR3 DNA: TGTGCCAGCAGCCAAGCTTCCTGGAGGGCCTCGCAGACCCAGTACTTC. It yields the protein CASSQASWRASQTQYF.

The chain couples TRBV7-2 to TRBJ1-3; no definite D call. Germline loops: CDR1 SGHTA, CDR2 FQGNSA. The CDR3 has 14 amino acids. V was cut by 3 bases and J by 0 bases, with 6 bases left in between. The CDR3 DNA follows: TGTGCCAGCAGCTTCCTTCTCTCTGGAAACACCATATATTTT. Protein sequence: CASSFLLSGNTIYF.

This chain connects TRBV9 to TRBJ2-6, with 10 bases matching TRBD2. The CDR3 is 20 residues long. The V and J ends lost 5 bases and 3 bases, in that order; junction bases with no gene match: 17. CDR1 and CDR2 (germline): SGDLS, YYNGEE. CDR3 DNA: TGTGCCAGCAGTCGAGCAGCGGGACTAGCGCGAACGGGTGGGGCCAACGTCCTGACTTTC. Its protein is CASSRAAGLARTGGANVLTF. The entire variable domain, with the rest obtained from reference TRBV9 and TRBJ2-6, is as follows: DSGVTQTPKHLITATGQRVTLRCSPRSGDLSVYWYQQSLDQGLQFLIQYYNGEERAKGNILERFSAQQFPDLHSELNLSSLELGDSALYFCASSRAAGLARTGGANVLTFGAGSRLTVL.

This chain joins TRBV6-5 and TRBJ2-3, with 9 bases identical to TRBD2. The J segment lost 0 bases and the V segment lost 10 bases, leaving 5 bases of the junction unmatched. This CDR3 contains 14 residues. Looked up from germline, CDR1 is MNHEY and CDR2 is SVGAGI. The CDR3, as DNA: TGTGCCACCGAAAGCGGGAGGAGCACAGATACGCAGTATTTT. Encoded protein: CATESGRSTDTQYF.

This chain connects TRBV6-5 to TRBJ2-7; 7 bases agree with TRBD2. CDR3 length: 15 residues. V trimming: 6 bases; J trimming: 2 bases; junction bases outside the gene matches: 10. Germline CDR1 reads MNHEY; CDR2 reads SVGAGI. The CDR3 DNA reads as TGTGCCAGCAGCCCCAGGGAGCGGGGAGCCTACGAGCAGTACTTC. Its translation is CASSPRERGAYEQYF.

The chain employs TRBV4-1 and TRBJ2-1; 11 bases line up with TRBD2. Germline CDR1 MGHRA, CDR2 YSYEKL. V shed 1 base, J shed 8 bases, and the junction held 13 bases outside the gene matches. The CDR3 covers 18 residues. Here the CDR3 DNA reads TGCGCCAGCAGCCAAGTCCTTACTAGCGGGAGTGGACTGGATGAGCAGTTCTTC. Translating it yields CASSQVLTSGSGLDEQFF.

The chain couples TRBV4-3 to TRBJ1-6; D may be TRBD1 (5 bases). The CDR3 is made up of 15 amino acids. CDR1 is LGHNA, CDR2 YSLEER, per germline. Trimming left V 0 bases short and J 5 bases short, with 8 bases between. This chain's CDR3 is CASSQDTGDNSPLHF. The CDR3 nucleotides are TGCGCCAGCAGCCAAGATACGGGGGATAATTCACCCCTCCACTTT.

The rearrangement joins TRBV10-1 to TRBJ2-7; the D gene is possibly TRBD1 (6 bases). The CDR3 runs to 13 residues. From germline, CDR1 is WNHNN and CDR2 SYGVQD (reference sequence). Deletions cut 0 bases from V and 6 bases from J, with 9 bases between. The CDR3 DNA reads as TGCGCCAGCAGTGAGTCGCAAGGGGGCGAGCAGTACTTC. Translated: CASSESQGGEQYF.